A selection of T cell receptor beta chains follows, all from one sample in a study of cytomegalovirus exposure and HLA in healthy donors. Some clones are missing from TCRdb's copy, which holds only in-frame ones; the method was immunoSEQ multiplex PCR. The data hold under 200,000 clones, with roughly 80% observed a single time. The sample taken for sequencing was PBMCs. These receptors were obtained from a woman younger than 45 in good health and CMV-seropositive. CDR3s include the opening cysteine and the closing phenylalanine or tryptophan. The order of the fields is clone size, CDR3 length, V gene, D gene, J gene, CDR3 protein. A D gene is named only where the DNA matches it firmly. Clone size is given for some rows only: seen once, a few or many times, or a class if the clone is expanded.

>-|13|TRBV4-1|-|TRBJ1-4
CASSQEGKVVLFF
>few|16|TRBV5-1|TRBD2|TRBJ2-5
CASSLVAGGSQETQYF
>-|13|TRBV4-3|-|TRBJ1-5
CASSRGRGQPQHF
>-|16|TRBV19|-|TRBJ1-3
CASSISSDNSGNTIYF
>-|14|TRBV2|TRBD1|TRBJ1-6
CASRPGQGNSPLHF
>-|15|TRBV5-1|-|TRBJ2-7
CASSLRNSGSYEQYF
>-|16|TRBV9|-|TRBJ2-7
CASSAHDSALGHEQYF
>-|17|TRBV7-3|-|TRBJ1-3
CASSLAPEGYSGNTIYF
>-|19|TRBV14|TRBD1|TRBJ1-1
CASSQDYTTIGGLGTEAFF
>few|15|TRBV5-1|TRBD2|TRBJ2-1
CASSFGGGRYNEQFF
>-|14|TRBV7-9|-|TRBJ1-1
CASSLDREFTEAFF
>-|14|TRBV2|-|TRBJ2-2
CATAKQGVTGELFF
>few|18|TRBV10-3|TRBD1|TRBJ1-5
CATATLRTGFYSNQPQHF
>-|16|TRBV5-1|TRBD1|TRBJ2-2
CASSRLGGQYTGELFF
>-|16|TRBV16|-|TRBJ2-3
CASSQGTGWGTDTQYF
>-|14|TRBV27|TRBD1|TRBJ1-2
CASSRDRGNYGYTF
>-|14|TRBV15|-|TRBJ1-5
CATSRDRGYQPQHF
>-|13|TRBV7-6|TRBD1|TRBJ1-2
CASSSQGVYGYTF
>-|18|TRBV10-2|TRBD2|TRBJ2-1
CASSARTVLRGDPNEQFF
>-|14|TRBV5-4|TRBD1|TRBJ1-2
CASSLGQGAPGYTF
>-|14|TRBV6-5|-|TRBJ1-3
CASSRRGSGNTIYF
>-|14|TRBV30|-|TRBJ2-7
CAWRPGHLSYEQYF
>-|12|TRBV10-3|-|TRBJ1-1
CAISEPGQEAFF
>-|12|TRBV5-1|TRBD1|TRBJ1-2
CASSLDATGKTF
>once|13|TRBV13|-|-
CASSPLGEHEQYF
>-|15|TRBV11-2|TRBD1|TRBJ2-3
CASSSSDRGTDTQYF
>-|14|TRBV29-1|TRBD1|TRBJ1-2
CSVYEQGAFDGYTF
>once|15|TRBV28|TRBD2|TRBJ2-1
CASRELAAGWNEQFF
>-|17|TRBV28|TRBD1|TRBJ2-6
CASSFRQGALGANVLTF
>few|16|TRBV11-3|TRBD1|TRBJ1-2
CASSHPGQGPSYGYTF
>-|18|TRBV23-1|TRBD1|TRBJ2-7
CASSQHRNGTGDPYEQYF
>-|13|TRBV7-9|-|TRBJ1-6
CASTWTDNSPLHF
>few|14|TRBV6-5|TRBD1|TRBJ1-1
CASSDRVMSTEAFF
>-|15|TRBV5-1|TRBD2|TRBJ2-3
CASSHRGGMPDTQYF
>-|14|TRBV28|-|TRBJ1-3
CASSRNRDGNTIYF
>-|16|TRBV5-1|TRBD1|TRBJ2-1
CASSDPRTGLYNEQFF
>once|15|TRBV6-6|TRBD2|TRBJ2-7
CASSPPGGPRYEQYF
>-|12|TRBV29-1|-|TRBJ1-2
CSVDLSGSGYTF
>-|15|TRBV4-1|TRBD2|TRBJ2-7
CASSRTSGEFYEQYF
>few|14|TRBV15|TRBD1|TRBJ1-4
CATSRARQGEKLFF
>-|17|TRBV6-1|-|TRBJ2-1
CASSEARWQGKGPEQFF